This entry concerns a single T cell receptor (beta chain). Its antigen is still unknown. The sample is drawn from a study of CD8 T cells in Susac syndrome. Bulk CD8+ and CD4+ cells came from magnetic negative isolation; CD8+ TEMRA by FACS. General study findings and limits: Regarding the TCR sequencing and HLA analysis, the study admitted that a relatively small number of individuals were involved.

RNA totalling about 0.45 to 1 ug underwent reverse transcription with random hexamers. An immunoSEQ multiplex PCR amplified TCR beta CDR3 over 54 Vbeta and 13 Jbeta. Each CDR3 protein is one row after TCRdb ran MiXCR on the immunoSEQ multiplex PCR reads. The sample has more than 250,000 distinct CDR3 sequences, around 90% seen once. Trimming took 5 bases from V and 4 from J, leaving 10 bases between them. The CDR3 is 13 residues long. Germline assignment: CDR1 SGHTA and CDR2 FQGNSA. The rearrangement joins TRBV7-2 to TRBJ2-3, with D perhaps matching TRBD1 or TRBD2 (5 bases each). The clonotype originates from a human donor with multiple sclerosis. Sequences were obtained from CD4+ T cells from PBMCs. The CDR3 DNA reads as TGTGCCAGCAGCACGGGGCGGTCAGATACGCAGTATTTT. Protein product: CASSTGRSDTQYF.